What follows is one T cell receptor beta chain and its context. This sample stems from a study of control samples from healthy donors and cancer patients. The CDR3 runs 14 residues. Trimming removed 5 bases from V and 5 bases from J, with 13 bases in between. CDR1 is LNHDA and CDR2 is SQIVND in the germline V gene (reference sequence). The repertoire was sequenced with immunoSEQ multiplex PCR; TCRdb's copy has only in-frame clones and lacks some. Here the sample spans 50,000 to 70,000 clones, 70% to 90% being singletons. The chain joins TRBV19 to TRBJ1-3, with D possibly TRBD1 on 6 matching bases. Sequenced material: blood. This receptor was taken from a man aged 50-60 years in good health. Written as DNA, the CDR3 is TGTGCCAGTAGTCTCGCCACAGGGCGAAACACCATATATTTT. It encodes CASSLATGRNTIYF. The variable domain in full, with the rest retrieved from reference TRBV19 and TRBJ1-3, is DGGITQSPKYLFRKEGQNVTLSCEQNLNHDAMYWYRQDPGQGLRLIYYSQIVNDFQKGDIAEGYSVSREKKESFPLTVTSAQKNPTAFYLCASSLATGRNTIYFGEGSWLTVV.